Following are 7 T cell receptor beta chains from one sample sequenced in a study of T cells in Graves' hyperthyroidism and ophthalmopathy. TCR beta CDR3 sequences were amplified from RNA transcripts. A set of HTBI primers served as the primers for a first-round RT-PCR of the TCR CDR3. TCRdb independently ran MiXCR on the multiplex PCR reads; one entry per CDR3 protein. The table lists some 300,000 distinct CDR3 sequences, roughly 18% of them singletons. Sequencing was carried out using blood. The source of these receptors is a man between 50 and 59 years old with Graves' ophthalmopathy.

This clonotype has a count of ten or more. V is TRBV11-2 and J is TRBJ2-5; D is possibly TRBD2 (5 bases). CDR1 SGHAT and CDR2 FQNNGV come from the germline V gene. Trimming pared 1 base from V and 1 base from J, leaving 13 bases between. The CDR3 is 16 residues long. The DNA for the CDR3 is TGTGCCAGCAGCTTAGGCCGGGGAATGCCCCAAGAGACCCAGTACTTC. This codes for CASSLGRGMPQETQYF.

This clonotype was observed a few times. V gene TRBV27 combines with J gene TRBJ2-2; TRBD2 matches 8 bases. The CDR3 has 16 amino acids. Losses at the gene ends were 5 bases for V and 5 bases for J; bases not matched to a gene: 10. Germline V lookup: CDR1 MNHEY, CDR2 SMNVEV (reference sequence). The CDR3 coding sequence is TGTGCCAGCAGTCCGCAAGGCGGGAGGCGGACCGGGGAGCTGTTTTTT. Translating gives CASSPQGGRRTGELFF.

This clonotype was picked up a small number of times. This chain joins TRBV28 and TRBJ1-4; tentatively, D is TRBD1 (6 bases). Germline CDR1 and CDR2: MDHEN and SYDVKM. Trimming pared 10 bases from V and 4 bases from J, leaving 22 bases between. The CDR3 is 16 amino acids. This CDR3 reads CAIATGGRRDNEKLFF. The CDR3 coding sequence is TGTGCCATCGCTACGGGGGGGCGAAGGGATAATGAAAAACTGTTTTTT.

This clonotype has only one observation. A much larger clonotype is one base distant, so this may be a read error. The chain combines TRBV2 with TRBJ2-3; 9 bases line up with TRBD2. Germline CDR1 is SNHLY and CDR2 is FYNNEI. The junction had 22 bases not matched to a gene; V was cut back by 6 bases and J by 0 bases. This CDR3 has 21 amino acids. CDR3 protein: CASSHPTGTGGRASSTDTQYF. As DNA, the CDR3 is TGTGCCAGCAGCCACCCTACCGGGACTGGCGGGAGGGCCTCTAGCACAGATACGCAGTATTTT.

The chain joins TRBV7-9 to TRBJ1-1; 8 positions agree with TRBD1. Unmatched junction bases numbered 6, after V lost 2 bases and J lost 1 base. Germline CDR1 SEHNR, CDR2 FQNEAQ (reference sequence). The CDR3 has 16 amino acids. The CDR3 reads CASSLIPDRANTEAFF. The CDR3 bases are TGTGCCAGCAGCTTAATCCCGGACAGGGCGAACACTGAAGCTTTCTTT.

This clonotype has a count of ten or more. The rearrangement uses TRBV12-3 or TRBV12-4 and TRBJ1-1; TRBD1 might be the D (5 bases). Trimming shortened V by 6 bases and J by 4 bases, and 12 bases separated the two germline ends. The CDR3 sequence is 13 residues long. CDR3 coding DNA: TGTGCCAGCAGCCGGGGACCGAGCACTGAAGCTTTCTTT. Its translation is CASSRGPSTEAFF.

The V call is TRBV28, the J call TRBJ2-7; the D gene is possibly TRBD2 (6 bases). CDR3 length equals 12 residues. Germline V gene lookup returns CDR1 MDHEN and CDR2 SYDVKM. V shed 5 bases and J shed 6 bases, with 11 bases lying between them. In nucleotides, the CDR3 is TGTGCCAGCAGTCGACTAGGAGGCGAGCAGTACTTC. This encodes CASSRLGGEQYF.